The present entry profiles one TCR beta chain with its context. The record originates from a study of patients and donors after allogeneic stem cell transplantation. TCRdb re-analysed the RT-PCR reads in MiXCR, keeping a single row per CDR3 protein. The table shows approximately 200,000 distinct CDR3 sequences, with around 41% occurring only once. The sequenced sample was blood, either unsorted or a sorted T cell fraction (not recorded which). The sequence was collected from a human donor who was either an allogeneic HSCT recipient or a stem cell or donor lymphocyte infusion donor (not recorded which). It is not recorded whose cells these are; they may come from a transplant donor.

This chain's CDR3 is CASSSGEFNQPQHF. Written as DNA, the CDR3 is TGTGCCAGCAGCTCGGGAGAATTCAATCAGCCCCAGCATTTT. The chain has TRBV7-9 and TRBJ1-5; D is unresolved. The CDR3 consists of 14 residues. Trimming shortened V by 4 bases and J by 3 bases, and 10 bases separated the two germline ends. CDR1 and CDR2 from the germline V gene are SEHNR and FQNEAQ (reference sequence).